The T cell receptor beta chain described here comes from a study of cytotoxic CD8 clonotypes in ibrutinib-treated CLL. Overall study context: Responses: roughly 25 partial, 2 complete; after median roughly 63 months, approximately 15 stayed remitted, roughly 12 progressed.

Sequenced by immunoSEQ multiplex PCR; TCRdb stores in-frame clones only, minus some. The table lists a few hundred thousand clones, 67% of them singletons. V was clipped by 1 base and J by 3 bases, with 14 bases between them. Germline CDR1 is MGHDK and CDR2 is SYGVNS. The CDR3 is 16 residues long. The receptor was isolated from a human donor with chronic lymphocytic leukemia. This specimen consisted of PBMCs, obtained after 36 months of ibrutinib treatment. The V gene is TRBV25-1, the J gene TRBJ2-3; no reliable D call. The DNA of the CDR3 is TGTGCCAGCAGTGAATGGTGGGTGGGCACGACAGATACGCAGTATTTT. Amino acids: CASSEWWVGTTDTQYF.